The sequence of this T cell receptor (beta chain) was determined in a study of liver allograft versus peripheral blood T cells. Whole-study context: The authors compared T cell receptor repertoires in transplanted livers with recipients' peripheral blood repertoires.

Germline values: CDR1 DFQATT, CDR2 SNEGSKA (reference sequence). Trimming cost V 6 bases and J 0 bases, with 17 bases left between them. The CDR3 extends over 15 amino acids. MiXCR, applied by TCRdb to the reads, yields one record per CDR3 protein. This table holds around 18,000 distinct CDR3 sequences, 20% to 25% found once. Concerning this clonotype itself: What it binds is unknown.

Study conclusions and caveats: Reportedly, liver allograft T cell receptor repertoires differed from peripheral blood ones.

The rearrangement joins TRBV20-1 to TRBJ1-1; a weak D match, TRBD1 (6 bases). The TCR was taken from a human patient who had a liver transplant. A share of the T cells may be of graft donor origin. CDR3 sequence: CSAIPGGQLNTEAFF. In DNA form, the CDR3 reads TGCAGTGCGATACCTGGGGGGCAGCTGAACACTGAAGCTTTCTTT.